What follows are 15 T cell receptor beta chains derived from one specimen sequenced in a study of T cells expressing NK-cell markers. From its re-call of the 5' RACE reads, TCRdb lists each CDR3 protein once, without DNA. The sample totals 550,000 to 600,000 distinct CDR3 sequences. Sequenced material: blood T cells: a sorted CD56 or NKG2C T cell subset, CD4+ or CD8+ T cells, or bulk PBMC T cells (not recorded which). The receptors come from a man between 18 and 35 years old in good health.

V gene TRBV11-2 combines with J gene TRBJ2-7. Per the germline V gene, CDR1 is SGHAT and CDR2 is FQNNGV. The CDR3 extends over 15 amino acids. CDR3 sequence: CASSLGGRRGYEQYF.

This sequence joins TRBV20-1 and TRBJ2-3; TCRdb indicates TRBD1, and absent DNA this call remains unverified. Germline CDR1 and CDR2: DFQATT and SNEGSKA (reference sequence). The CDR3 spans 14 residues. The CDR3 loop is CSAFQDGNTDTQYF.

V gene TRBV20-1 combines with J gene TRBJ2-2; TCRdb selects TRBD2, and the lack of DNA leaves this call unchecked. Germline CDR1 reads DFQATT; CDR2 reads SNEGSKA (reference sequence). The CDR3 loop spans 14 amino acids. CDR3 residues: CSALAGGSTGELFF.

V usage is TRBV24-1 and J usage is TRBJ2-2; there is no DNA to check the TCRdb D call of TRBD1. This CDR3 region has 18 residues. Germline-derived CDR1 and CDR2 are KGHDR and SFDVKD. The CDR3 sequence: CATSDSVGTGLATGELFF.

The J gene is TRBJ2-1, the V gene TRBV2; the TRBD1 assignment by TCRdb is unverifiable without DNA. Germline-derived CDR1 and CDR2 are SNHLY and FYNNEI. This CDR3 is built from 16 residues. The CDR3 loop reads CASSTARESSYNEQFF.

This chain links TRBV6-2 or TRBV6-3 with TRBJ2-7; TCRdb's assignment of TRBD2 cannot be checked, as there is no DNA. This CDR3 has 16 residues. Germline values: CDR1 MNHEY, CDR2 SVGEGT. This CDR3 is CASSYAGLAGGSEQYF.

This chain connects TRBV6-2 or TRBV6-3 to TRBJ1-5; TCRdb names TRBD1, which stays unverified in the absence of DNA. The CDR3 runs 15 residues. Germline assignment: CDR1 MNHEY and CDR2 SVGEGT. CDR3 amino acids: CASSYFWAGNQPQHF.

V usage is TRBV29-1 and J usage is TRBJ2-1; the D call from TCRdb, TRBD1, cannot be confirmed without DNA. The CDR3 extends over 12 amino acids. The germline V gene has CDR1 SQVTM and CDR2 ANQGSEA. The chain's CDR3 is CSAEGHYNEQFF.

This chain joins TRBV27 and TRBJ2-2; there is no DNA to check the TCRdb D call of TRBD1. Germline V gene sequence: CDR1 MNHEY, CDR2 SMNVEV (reference sequence). The CDR3 contains 14 residues. CDR3 sequence: CASRGTASTGELFF.

The V call is TRBV12-3 or TRBV12-4, the J call TRBJ2-1. This CDR3 contains 12 residues. The CDR3 reads CASSLVDWEQFF.

The chain joins TRBV28 to TRBJ2-1; checking the TCRdb D call of TRBD2 is not possible without DNA. Germline CDR1 MDHEN, CDR2 SYDVKM. CDR3 size: 15 residues. The CDR3 sequence is CASSLPSLGRNEQFF.

The CDR3 protein is CSVDWHSEQFF. The J gene is TRBJ2-1, the V gene TRBV29-1; TCRdb lists TRBD2, though no DNA is available to test this call. The V gene's germline CDR1 is SQVTM and CDR2 ANQGSEA. The CDR3 totals 11 residues.

The V call is TRBV5-1, the J call TRBJ1-2. There are 14 residues in the CDR3. The germline V gene encodes CDR1 SGHRS and CDR2 YFSETQ. CDR3 protein: CASSLAQGENGYTF.

This chain links TRBV20-1 with TRBJ1-2; TCRdb returns TRBD1, unconfirmable since there is no DNA. The CDR3 runs 13 residues. CDR1 is DFQATT, CDR2 SNEGSKA, per germline (reference sequence). The chain's CDR3 is CSASRGRGSGYTF.

The V and J genes are TRBV7-6 and TRBJ2-1. The CDR3 loop spans 15 amino acids. Germline CDR1 reads SGHVS; CDR2 reads FNYEAQ. CDR3 loop: CASSTLWETYNEQFF.